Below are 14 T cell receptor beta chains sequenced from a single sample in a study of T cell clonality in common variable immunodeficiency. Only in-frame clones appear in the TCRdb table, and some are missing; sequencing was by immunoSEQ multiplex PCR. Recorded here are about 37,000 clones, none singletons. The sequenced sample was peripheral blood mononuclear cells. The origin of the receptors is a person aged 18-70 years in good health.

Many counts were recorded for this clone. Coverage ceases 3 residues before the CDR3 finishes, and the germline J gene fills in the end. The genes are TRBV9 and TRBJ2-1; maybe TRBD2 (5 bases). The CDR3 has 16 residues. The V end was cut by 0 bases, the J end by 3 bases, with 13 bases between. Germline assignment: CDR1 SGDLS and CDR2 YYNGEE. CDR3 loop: CASSVGPRGNYNEQFF. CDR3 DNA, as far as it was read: TGTGCCAGCAGCGTAGGGCCCCGGGGAAACTACAATGAG.

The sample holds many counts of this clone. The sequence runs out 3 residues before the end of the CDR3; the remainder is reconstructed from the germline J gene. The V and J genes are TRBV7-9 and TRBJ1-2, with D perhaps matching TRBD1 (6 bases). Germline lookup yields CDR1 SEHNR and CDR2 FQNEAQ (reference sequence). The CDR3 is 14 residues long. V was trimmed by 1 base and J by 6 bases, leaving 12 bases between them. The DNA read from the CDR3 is TGTGCCAGCAGCTTAGTGGTGGGGGCCGATGGC. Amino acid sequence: CASSLVVGADG. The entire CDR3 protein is CASSLVVGADGYTF.

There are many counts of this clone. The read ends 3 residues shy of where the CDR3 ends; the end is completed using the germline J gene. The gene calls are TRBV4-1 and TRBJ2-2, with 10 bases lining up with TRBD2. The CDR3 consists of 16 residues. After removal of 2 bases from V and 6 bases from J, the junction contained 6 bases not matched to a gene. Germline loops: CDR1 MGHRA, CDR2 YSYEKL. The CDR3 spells CASSQNLAGVAGELFF. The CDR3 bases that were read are TGCGCCAGCAGCCAAAATCTAGCGGGAGTTGCCGGGGAG.

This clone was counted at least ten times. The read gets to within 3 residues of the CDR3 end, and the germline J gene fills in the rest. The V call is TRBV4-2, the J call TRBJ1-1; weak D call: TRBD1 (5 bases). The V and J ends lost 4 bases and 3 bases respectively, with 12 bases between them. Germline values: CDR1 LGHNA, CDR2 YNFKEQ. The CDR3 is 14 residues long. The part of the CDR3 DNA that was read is TGTGCCAGCAGCCTAAGAGGGGTGGACACTGAA. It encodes CASSLRGVDTE. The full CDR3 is CASSLRGVDTEAFF.

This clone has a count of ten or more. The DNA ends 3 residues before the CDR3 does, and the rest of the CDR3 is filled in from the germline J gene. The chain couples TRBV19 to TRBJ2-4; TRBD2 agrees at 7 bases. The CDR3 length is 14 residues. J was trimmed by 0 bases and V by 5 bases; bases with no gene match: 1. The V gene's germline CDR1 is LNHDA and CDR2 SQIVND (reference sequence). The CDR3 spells CASSAGAAKNIQYF. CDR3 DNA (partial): TGTGCCAGTAGTGCGGGAGCAGCCAAAAACATT.

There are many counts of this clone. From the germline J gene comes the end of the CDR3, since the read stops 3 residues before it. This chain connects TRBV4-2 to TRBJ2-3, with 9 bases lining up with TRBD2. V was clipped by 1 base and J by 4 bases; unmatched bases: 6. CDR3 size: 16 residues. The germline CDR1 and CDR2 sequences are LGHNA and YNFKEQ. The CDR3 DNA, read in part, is TGTGCCAGCAGCCAAGTCGTAGCGGGAGACTCAGATACG. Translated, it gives CASSQVVAGDSDT. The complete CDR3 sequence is CASSQVVAGDSDTQYF.

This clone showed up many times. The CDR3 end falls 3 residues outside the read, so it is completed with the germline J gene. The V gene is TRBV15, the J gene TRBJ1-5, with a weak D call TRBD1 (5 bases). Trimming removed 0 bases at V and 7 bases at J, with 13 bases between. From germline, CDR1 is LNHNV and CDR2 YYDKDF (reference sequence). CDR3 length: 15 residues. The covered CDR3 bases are TGTGCCACCAGCAGAGATCGGCAGGGTAGACAGCCC. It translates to CATSRDRQGRQP. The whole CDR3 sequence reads CATSRDRQGRQPQHF.

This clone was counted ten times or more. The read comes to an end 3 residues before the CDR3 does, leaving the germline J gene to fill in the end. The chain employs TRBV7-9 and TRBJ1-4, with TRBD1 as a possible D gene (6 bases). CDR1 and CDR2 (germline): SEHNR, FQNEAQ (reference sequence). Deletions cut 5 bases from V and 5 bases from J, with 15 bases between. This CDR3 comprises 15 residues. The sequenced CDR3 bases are TGTGCCAGCAGCGCACAAGGGGGTGGAAATGAAAAA. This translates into CASSAQGGGNEK. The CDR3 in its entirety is CASSAQGGGNEKLFF.

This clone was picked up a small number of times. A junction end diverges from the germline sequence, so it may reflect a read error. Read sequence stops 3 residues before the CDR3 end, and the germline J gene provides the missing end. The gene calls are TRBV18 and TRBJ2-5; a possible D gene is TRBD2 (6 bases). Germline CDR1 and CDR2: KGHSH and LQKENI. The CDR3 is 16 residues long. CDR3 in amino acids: CASSPLGLGGQETQYF. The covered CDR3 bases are TGTGCCAGCTCCCCACTGGGATTGGGGGGCCAAGAGACC.

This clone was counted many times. The CDR3 is CASTSGGQETQYF. The sequenced CDR3 bases are TGCGCCAGCACTAGCGGAGGGCAAGAGACC. The rearrangement links TRBV5-1 to TRBJ2-5; the match to TRBD2 covers 7 bases. Read coverage stops 3 residues before the CDR3 terminus; the germline J gene supplies the remainder. With 6 bases clipped from V and 2 bases from J, the junction kept 4 bases outside the gene matches. The germline V gene encodes CDR1 SGHRS and CDR2 YFSETQ. CDR3 length equals 13 residues.

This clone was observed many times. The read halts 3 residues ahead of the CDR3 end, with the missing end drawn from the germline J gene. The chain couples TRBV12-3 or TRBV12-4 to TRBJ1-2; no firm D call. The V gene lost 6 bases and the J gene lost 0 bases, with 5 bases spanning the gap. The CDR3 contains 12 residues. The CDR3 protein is CASRQANYGYTF. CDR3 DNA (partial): TGTGCCAGCAGACAAGCTAACTATGGC.

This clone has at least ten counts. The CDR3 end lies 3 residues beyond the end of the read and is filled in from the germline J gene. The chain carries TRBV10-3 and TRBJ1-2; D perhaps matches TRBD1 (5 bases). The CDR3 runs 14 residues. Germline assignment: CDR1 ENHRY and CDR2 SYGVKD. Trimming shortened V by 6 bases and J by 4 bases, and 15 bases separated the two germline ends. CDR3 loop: CAISPTEGFYGYTF. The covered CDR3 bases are TGTGCCATCAGCCCGACAGAAGGGTTCTATGGC.

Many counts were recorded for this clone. The CDR3 sequence: CASSLAPGYYGYTF. CDR3 DNA, as far as it was read: TGCGCCAGCAGCTTGGCCCCAGGCTACTATGGC. The V and J genes are TRBV5-1 and TRBJ1-2; D is unclear. The DNA ends 3 residues before the CDR3 does, and the rest of the CDR3 is filled in from the germline J gene. Deletions cut 0 bases from V and 3 bases from J, with 9 bases between. The CDR3 contains 14 residues. Germline assignment: CDR1 SGHRS and CDR2 YFSETQ.

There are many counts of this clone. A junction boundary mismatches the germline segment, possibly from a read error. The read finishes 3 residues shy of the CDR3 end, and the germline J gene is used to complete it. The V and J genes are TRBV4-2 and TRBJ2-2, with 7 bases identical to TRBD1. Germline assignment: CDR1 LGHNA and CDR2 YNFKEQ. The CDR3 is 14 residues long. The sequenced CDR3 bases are TGCGCCAGCAGCCTAGAAACAGGGGCCGGGGAG. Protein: CASSLETGAGE. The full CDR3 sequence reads CASSLETGAGELFF.